One and the same sample provided the 26 T cell receptor beta chains below, sequenced in a study of Ad26.COV2.S vaccination and SARS-CoV-2 variants (TCRdb year 2021). The treatment or condition label, as the study defines it: 15 to 20 received Ad26.COV2.S at low or high dose, single or two shots; 5 received placebo; per-sample allocation not given. Repertoires of vaccine and placebo recipients were sequenced from samples collected on day 63 after the first injection. The library was obtained by the immunoSEQ multiplex PCR assay. TCRdb carries this immuneACCESS record with in-frame sequences only. Its versions omit some clonotypes, under half of them owing to an unresolved V gene in the studies checked, with the rest unexplained. The sample table lists around 300,000 clones, about 86% of them with a count of one. Jointly, the top ten make up approximately 12% of the sample. Material: peripheral blood, obtained in a trial of Ad26.COV2.S vaccine versus placebo. The source of these receptors is a person aged 18 to 59 who received the Ad26.COV2.S COVID-19 vaccine or a placebo.

The chain carries TRBV7-2 and TRBJ2-1; no reliable D call. The CDR3 covers 13 residues. V lost 7 bases, J lost 4 bases, and 11 bases lay in between. Germline V gives CDR1 SGHTA, CDR2 FQGNSA. The CDR3 DNA follows: TGTGCCAGCACCTCGACCAGTTACAATGAGCAGTTCTTC. Its translation is CASTSTSYNEQFF.

CDR3 loop: CASTPREGGYTF. The DNA of the CDR3 is TGTGCCAGCACCCCACGCGAGGGCGGCTACACCTTC. The chain joins TRBV7-9 to TRBJ1-2; the D is unclear. This CDR3 is built from 12 residues. Looked up from germline, CDR1 is SEHNR and CDR2 is FQNEAQ (reference sequence). Trimming took 7 bases from V and 8 from J, leaving 14 bases between them.

The V and J genes are TRBV6-6 and TRBJ1-5; maybe TRBD1 (6 bases). This CDR3 is 15 amino acids long. Germline CDR1 and CDR2: MNHNY and SVGAGI (reference sequence). The germline V and J ends were trimmed by 6 bases and 7 bases, with 19 bases remaining between them. The CDR3 loop is CASSKTGARFQPQHF. CDR3 bases: TGTGCCAGCAGCAAGACGGGGGCGCGATTCCAGCCCCAGCATTTT.

The rearrangement joins TRBV18 to TRBJ1-4; tentative D call: TRBD1 (5 bases). In germline, CDR1 is KGHSH, CDR2 LQKENI. The CDR3 extends over 16 amino acids. V dropped 0 bases and J dropped 2 bases, with 10 bases sitting between them. The CDR3 nucleotides are TGTGCCAGCTCACCACCTCGGCCAGGGACTAATGAAAAACTGTTTTTT. Protein product: CASSPPRPGTNEKLFF. Combining the CDR3 with reference TRBV18 and TRBJ1-4 gives the whole variable domain NAGVMQNPRHLVRRRGQEARLRCSPMKGHSHVYWYRQLPEEGLKFMVYLQKENIIDESGMPKERFSAEFPKEGPSILRIQQVVRGDSAAYFCASSPPRPGTNEKLFFGSGTQLSVL.

Notes on this clone: Other DNA sequences in the sample encode the same CDR3. This chain links TRBV11-2 with TRBJ2-2, with D uncertain. The CDR3 sequence is 11 residues long. Per the germline V gene, CDR1 is SGHAT and CDR2 is FQNNGV. V lost 2 bases, J lost 6 bases, and 1 base lay in between. The CDR3 loop is CASSLSGELFF. Written as DNA, the CDR3 is TGTGCCAGCAGCTTATCCGGGGAGCTGTTTTTT.

The rearrangement uses TRBV3-1 (or the pseudogene TRBV3-2) and TRBJ1-1; unclear D gene. The CDR3 sequence is 16 residues long. Germline V gene data show CDR1 as LGHDT and CDR2 as YNNKEL (reference sequence). Trimming removed 1 base at V and 1 base at J, with 13 bases between. In DNA form, the CDR3 reads TGTGCCAGCAGCCAAGCGTCGGCCATTTCGAACACTGAAGCTTTCTTT. Its protein is CASSQASAISNTEAFF.

V usage is TRBV6-5 and J usage is TRBJ1-5; 8 bases agree with TRBD1. Germline assignment: CDR1 MNHEY and CDR2 SVGAGI. J was trimmed by 3 bases and V by 5 bases; bases with no gene match: 6. The CDR3 covers 15 residues. CDR3 DNA sequence: TGTGCCAGCAGTACCGGGACAGGACCCAATCAGCCCCAGCATTTT. It codes for CASSTGTGPNQPQHF.

This chain uses TRBV21-1 with TRBJ2-2; the D call in the table, TRBD2, was not verified against the DNA. TRBV21-1 is deemed a pseudogene. The CDR3 loop spans 16 amino acids. The chain's CDR3 is CASSKRGGLPTGELFF. The CDR3 bases are TGTGCCAGCAGCAAACGGGGGGGACTTCCCACCGGGGAGCTGTTTTTT.

This chain connects TRBV6-2 or TRBV6-3 to TRBJ2-2; TRBD2 matches 8 bases. The junction had 2 bases not matched to a gene; V was cut back by 2 bases and J by 3 bases. The CDR3 has 15 amino acids. Germline-derived CDR1 and CDR2 are MNHEY and SVGEGT. The CDR3 DNA follows: TGTGCCAGCAGTTACGGAGCGGGGGACACCGGGGAGCTGTTTTTT. The encoded protein is CASSYGAGDTGELFF.

This clone has only one observation. The chain couples TRBV11-2 to TRBJ1-1; D may be TRBD1 (6 bases). Deletions cut 0 bases from V and 0 bases from J, with 14 bases between. Per the germline V gene, CDR1 is SGHAT and CDR2 is FQNNGV. This CDR3 comprises 17 residues. CDR3 in DNA: TGTGCCAGCAGCTTAGAGGGCAGGGGTTCCATGAACACTGAAGCTTTCTTT. Its translation: CASSLEGRGSMNTEAFF.

The J gene is TRBJ2-7, the V gene TRBV28; D is tentatively TRBD1 or TRBD2 (5 bases each). Germline V gene lookup returns CDR1 MDHEN and CDR2 SYDVKM. V was pared by 6 bases and J by 0 bases, with 12 bases between. The CDR3 is made up of 14 amino acids. This CDR3 reads CASRGTASSYEQYF. The CDR3 DNA reads TGTGCCAGCAGGGGGACGGCTAGCTCCTACGAGCAGTACTTC.

The J gene is TRBJ1-2, the V gene TRBV18, with 7 positions matching TRBD1. Germline CDR1 KGHSH, CDR2 LQKENI. This CDR3 is built from 13 residues. V shed 6 bases and J 4 bases; nucleotides not matched to a gene: 5. CDR3 sequence reads: CASSPGGTYGYTF. The CDR3, as DNA: TGTGCCAGCTCTCCAGGGGGAACCTATGGCTACACCTTC.

This chain connects TRBV11-1 to TRBJ2-5, with D tentatively TRBD1 (5 bases). The CDR3 is 16 amino acids. Germline CDR1 is SGHAT and CDR2 is FQDESV (reference sequence). V gave up 1 base and J gave up 5 bases, with 17 bases separating them. The CDR3 sequence is CASSLVGVDGSETQYF. CDR3 nucleotides: TGTGCCAGCAGCTTAGTAGGGGTCGACGGTTCGGAGACCCAGTACTTC.

The chain has TRBV10-3 and TRBJ2-5, with 10 positions matching TRBD2. Germline lookup yields CDR1 ENHRY and CDR2 SYGVKD. Trimming removed 5 bases from V and 5 bases from J; junction bases left unmatched: 5. This CDR3 has 14 amino acids. This chain's CDR3 is CAISLAGDGETQYF. In DNA, the CDR3 is TGTGCCATCAGTCTAGCGGGAGATGGGGAGACCCAGTACTTC.

The rearrangement links TRBV6-5 to TRBJ1-3; tentatively, D is TRBD1 (6 bases). Germline-derived CDR1 and CDR2 are MNHEY and SVGAGI. The CDR3 contains 15 residues. V was shortened by 6 bases and J by 0 bases, with 12 bases between the two germline ends. The CDR3 sequence is CASSPQGNSGNTIYF. In DNA form, the CDR3 reads TGTGCCAGCAGCCCCCAGGGGAACTCTGGAAACACCATATATTTT.

This chain joins TRBV6-5 and TRBJ2-7; no reliable D call. Germline CDR1 MNHEY, CDR2 SVGAGI. V gave up 4 bases and J gave up 5 bases, with 15 bases separating them. This CDR3 contains 14 residues. The CDR3 protein is CASSSPSGRDEQYF. The CDR3 DNA sequence: TGTGCCAGCAGTTCCCCATCAGGTCGGGACGAGCAGTACTTC.

The J gene is TRBJ2-3, the V gene TRBV5-1, with D possibly being TRBD2 (7 bases). V lost 2 bases and J lost 3, with 13 bases in between. Germline V CDR1 and CDR2: SGHRS, YFSETQ. CDR3 length equals 15 residues. The CDR3 DNA reads as TGCGCCAGCAGCTTCGGGGGGCCGCCTACAGATACGCAGTATTTT. This codes for CASSFGGPPTDTQYF.

The genes are TRBV19 and TRBJ1-1; tentatively, D is TRBD1 (6 bases). V lost 5 bases and J lost 2, with 15 bases in between. Germline CDR1 is LNHDA and CDR2 is SQIVND (reference sequence). The CDR3 spans 15 residues. The CDR3 DNA follows: TGTGCCAGTAGTTACTCGACAGGAGCCAACACTGAAGCTTTCTTT. Residues: CASSYSTGANTEAFF.

The rearrangement links TRBV7-2 to TRBJ2-1; TRBD1 matches at 9 bases. The J segment lost 6 bases and the V segment lost 4 bases, leaving 10 bases of the junction unmatched. The length of the CDR3 is 16 residues. In germline, CDR1 is SGHTA, CDR2 FQGNSA. In DNA, the CDR3 is TGTGCCAGCAGCTATCTACAGGGGGCTGGTGGCAATGAGCAGTTCTTC. Its translation is CASSYLQGAGGNEQFF.

The chain recombines TRBV5-1 with TRBJ2-7; D is unresolved. V lost 0 bases, J lost 3 bases, and 13 bases lay in between. This CDR3 is 15 amino acids long. CDR1 and CDR2 from the germline V gene are SGHRS and YFSETQ. The CDR3 reads CASSLGGSRNYEQYF. Here the CDR3 DNA reads TGCGCCAGCAGCTTGGGGGGTAGCCGAAACTACGAGCAGTACTTC.

The count of this clone is one. The rearrangement links TRBV7-8 to TRBJ2-5; D gene unclear. Germline V gives CDR1 SGHVS, CDR2 FQNEAQ. There are 14 residues in the CDR3. Between the trimmed V and J ends, which lost 7 bases and 2 bases, there was a span of 14 bases. The CDR3 DNA is TGTGCCAGCACAATCTTGGGTGGGCAAGAGACCCAGTACTTC. This codes for CASTILGGQETQYF.

A single count supports this clone. This rearrangement joins TRBV4-1 to TRBJ2-2; tentatively, D is TRBD1 (6 bases). Germline V gene sequence: CDR1 MGHRA, CDR2 YSYEKL. This CDR3 is built from 15 residues. V was trimmed by 4 bases and J by 7 bases, leaving 16 bases between them. The CDR3 bases are TGCGCCAGCAGCCCCCCCCTAGGGGGAAGCGGGGAGCTGTTTTTT. It is translated as CASSPPLGGSGELFF.

The J gene is TRBJ2-3, the V gene TRBV28; TRBD1 matches at 8 bases. The V gene's germline CDR1 is MDHEN and CDR2 SYDVKM. The CDR3 contains 15 residues. V lost 6 bases, J lost 4 bases, and 9 bases stayed unmatched. DNA for the CDR3: TGTGCCAGCAGCCAAGGACAGGGAAAGGCAGATACGCAGTATTTT. Translation gives CASSQGQGKADTQYF.

The chain carries TRBV6-5 and TRBJ2-3; D not certain. The CDR3 length is 13 residues. Trimming took 5 bases from V and 4 from J, leaving 10 bases between them. The germline V gene encodes CDR1 MNHEY and CDR2 SVGAGI. CDR3: CASSRGRADTQYF. DNA of the CDR3: TGTGCCAGCAGTCGCGGTAGGGCAGATACGCAGTATTTT.

The chain recombines TRBV11-3 with TRBJ2-3; 7 nucleotides match TRBD2. V was clipped by 3 bases and J by 5 bases; unmatched bases: 8. Germline V gene sequence: CDR1 SGHNT, CDR2 YENEEA. The CDR3 totals 15 residues. CDR3 DNA sequence: TGTGCCAGCAGCTTCTCCAGCGGGGCAGGAGATACGCAGTATTTT. This codes for CASSFSSGAGDTQYF.

This chain joins TRBV4-2 and TRBJ2-4, with D unresolved. The CDR3 contains 13 residues. Germline CDR1 reads LGHNA; CDR2 reads YNFKEQ. Trimming pared 1 base from V and 6 bases from J, leaving 7 bases between. The CDR3 nucleotides read TGTGCCAGCAGCCAAGGCCCCATAAACATTCAGTACTTC. As protein: CASSQGPINIQYF.